The rows below give T cell receptor beta chains drawn from one sample of a study of blood T cell repertoires in COVID-19. Assay: immunoSEQ multiplex PCR; the TCRdb copy retains only in-frame clones and omits some. The data show approximately 300,000 clones, around 90% seen once. The sequenced sample consisted of peripheral blood. These receptor sequences come from a man between 18 and 35 years old who had recovered from COVID-19. CDR3s include the opening cysteine and the closing phenylalanine or tryptophan. D genes are given only for firm matches.

D gene: NA
V gene: TRBV9
J gene: TRBJ2-5
CDR3 protein: CASSVGAELGGTQYF
CDR3 DNA: TGTGCCAGCAGCGTAGGCGCGGAATTAGGTGGGACCCAGTACTTC

D gene: NA
V gene: TRBV7-2
J gene: TRBJ1-1
CDR3 protein: CASMGRGGAMNTEAFF
CDR3 DNA: TGTGCCAGCATGGGAAGGGGAGGGGCAATGAACACTGAAGCTTTCTTT

D gene: TRBD1
V gene: TRBV12-5
J gene: TRBJ1-3
CDR3 protein: CASGLRTGGGGNTIYF
CDR3 DNA: TGTGCTAGTGGTTTGCGGACAGGGGGAGGAGGAAACACCATATATTTT

D gene: TRBD2
V gene: TRBV6-1
J gene: TRBJ2-1
CDR3 protein: CASSEEAGGYNEQFF
CDR3 DNA: TGTGCCAGCAGTGAAGAAGCGGGAGGGTACAATGAGCAGTTCTTC

D gene: NA
V gene: TRBV2
J gene: TRBJ1-2
CDR3 protein: CASSEGQVNGYTF
CDR3 DNA: TGTGCCAGCAGTGAAGGGCAGGTTAATGGCTACACCTTC

D gene: TRBD1
V gene: TRBV3-1/TRBV3-2
J gene: TRBJ2-1
CDR3 protein: CASSRGQGNEQFF
CDR3 DNA: TGTGCCAGCAGTCGGGGACAGGGCAATGAGCAGTTCTTC

D gene: NA
V gene: TRBV10-3
J gene: TRBJ1-5
CDR3 protein: CASGGLYNQPQHF
CDR3 DNA: TGTGCCTCCGGAGGGCTATATAATCAGCCCCAGCATTTT

D gene: NA
V gene: TRBV9
J gene: TRBJ2-7
CDR3 protein: CASSVGSGVYEQYF
CDR3 DNA: TGTGCCAGCAGCGTAGGTTCGGGGGTATACGAGCAGTACTTC

D gene: TRBD1
V gene: TRBV11-3
J gene: TRBJ2-1
CDR3 protein: CASSLQGAYNEQFF
CDR3 DNA: TGTGCCAGCAGCTTGCAGGGGGCCTACAATGAGCAGTTCTTC

D gene: NA
V gene: TRBV6-5
J gene: TRBJ1-5
CDR3 protein: CASSRDRGSNQPQHF
CDR3 DNA: TGTGCCAGCAGCCGCGACCGGGGTAGCAATCAGCCCCAGCATTTT